These T cell receptor beta chains were read from a single sample in a study of OX40 agonist ivuxolimab in advanced cancers. Profiled with immunoSEQ multiplex PCR; TCRdb holds only in-frame clones, not every one. The sample lists roughly 97,000 clones; roughly nine tenths were seen once. The sample consisted of CD4+ or CD8+ T cells sorted from blood, taken in a trial of the OX40 agonist ivuxolimab. These receptors originate from an adult with an advanced solid tumor such as melanoma, head and neck, liver or kidney cancer. Each CDR3 is given with its conserved first and last residue. D genes are given only for firm matches. Not every row has a clone size; where given, it reads once, few, many or a size class.

D gene | J gene | V gene | clone size | CDR3 DNA | CDR3 protein
. | TRBJ1-1 | TRBV7-6 | . | TGTGCCAGCAGCTTAGATCCCGACAGGCCGACAGATTTGAACACTGAAGCTTTCTTT | CASSLDPDRPTDLNTEAFF
TRBD1 | TRBJ1-5 | TRBV6-5 | few | TGTGCCACCAGAGGACAGGGTGAAAATCAGCCCCAGCATTTT | CATRGQGENQPQHF
. | TRBJ2-7 | TRBV6-1 | . | TGTGCCAGCAGTGCCCTCCCAGCGACTCCCTACGAGCAGTACTTC | CASSALPATPYEQYF
. | TRBJ2-3 | TRBV7-8 | . | TGTGCCAGCAGCTCGCAGAGAAACACAGATACGCAGTATTTT | CASSSQRNTDTQYF
. | TRBJ1-5 | TRBV30 | few | TGTGCCTGGAGTGTACGGGGGGGTCAGCCCCAGCATTTT | CAWSVRGGQPQHF
. | TRBJ2-6 | TRBV5-6 | . | TGTGCCAGCAGCTTGAAGGCTTCTGGGGCCAACGTCCTGACTTTC | CASSLKASGANVLTF
TRBD2 | TRBJ2-3 | TRBV19 | . | TGTGCCAGTATCAATAGCGGGGGGAGCACAGATACGCAGTATTTT | CASINSGGSTDTQYF
. | TRBJ1-1 | TRBV18 | . | TGTGCCAGCTTAAATGCGGGGAGAACAAACACTGAAGCTTTCTTT | CASLNAGRTNTEAFF
. | TRBJ2-5 | TRBV18 | . | TGTGCCAGCCGGGGTTTGGGAGAGACCCAGTACTTC | CASRGLGETQYF
. | TRBJ1-2 | TRBV18 | . | TGTGCCAGCTCCTCCGGGACCAGCACCTTTGACTATGGCTACACCTTC | CASSSGTSTFDYGYTF
TRBD1 | TRBJ2-5 | TRBV6-5 | . | TGTGCCACCGGACAGGCGTATGGAACCCAGTACTTC | CATGQAYGTQYF
. | TRBJ1-1 | TRBV6-5 | . | TGTGCCAGCAGGCGGAAGGTCATTTCCACTGAAGCTTTCTTT | CASRRKVISTEAFF
TRBD2 | TRBJ2-5 | TRBV6-5 | . | TGTGCCAGCAGTGCCCAACCGCGGGGGTCGGAGACCCAGTACTTC | CASSAQPRGSETQYF
TRBD1 | TRBJ1-5 | TRBV5-6 | . | TGTGCCAGCAGACAGTGGGGGACAGGGGGCTTTCAGCCCCAGCATTTT | CASRQWGTGGFQPQHF
TRBD1 | TRBJ1-3 | TRBV6-5 | . | TGTGCCAGCAGTTTGGGACAGGTCGCCTCTGGAAACACCATATATTTT | CASSLGQVASGNTIYF
TRBD1 | TRBJ2-2 | TRBV4-3 | . | TGCGCCAGCAGCCAAGGGGCAGGGGGTCCCACCGGGGAGCTGTTTTTT | CASSQGAGGPTGELFF
. | TRBJ1-2 | TRBV6-5 | . | TGTGCCAGCAGTGTCGGCAAGGGTGGCTACACCTTC | CASSVGKGGYTF